The text below deals with one T cell receptor beta chain. The time point here: newly diagnosed GD, antithyroid drugs for less than 3 months. The TCR library was prepared using RNA isolated from PBMCs. Arm-PCR of CDR3 regions and iRepertoire HTBI primers were the basis on which TCR beta libraries were built. TCRdb fed the multiplex PCR reads into MiXCR, producing one record per CDR3 protein. The sample contains about 370,000 distinct CDR3 sequences, around 15% of which appear only once. This entry is derived from a study of regulatory T cells in long-lasting Graves disease. The sample in question was peripheral blood mononuclear cells (PBMCs), obtained at new diagnosis, from a patient treated with antithyroid drugs. The TCR sequence derives from a female donor with Graves disease.

The CDR3 DNA reads TGTGCCAGCAGTCCACTATCTAGGGTAAATGAGCAGTTCTTC. This gives the protein CASSPLSRVNEQFF. This rearrangement joins TRBV12-3 or TRBV12-4 to TRBJ2-1; D remains ambiguous. V was cut by 5 bases and J by 7 bases, with 15 bases left in between. The CDR3 is 14 amino acids.